Below, 14 T cell receptor beta chains from the same sample are listed, as sequenced in a study of vaccination effects on CD4 cells after COVID-19 (dated by TCRdb to the early 2020s). Library generation was performed with the immunoSEQ multiplex PCR assay. The source is immuneACCESS, and TCRdb retained only in-frame sequences with V and J called. Part of the clones is not carried over; for the studies checked, unresolved V genes explain less than half of this, and the remainder is unexplained. A total of tens of thousands of clones appear in this sample, about 80% of them only once. Roughly 30% of the sample is in the top ten clones. To identify antigen-specific CD4+ T cell clonotypes by their expansion, the ViraFEST assay first stimulated PBMC with viral peptide pools and then applied TCR sequencing. After around eleven days of culture, CD4+ T cells were isolated with the EasySep CD4+ T cell isolation kit. Negative nucleocapsid antibody results before and after vaccination confirmed that the healthy vaccine recipients had no prior SARS-CoV-2 infection.

Which antigens these TCRs recognize remains unknown. The sequencing used CD4+ T cells from PBMCs cultured with HCoV-OC43 spike peptides, collected before COVID-19 vaccination. The cell subset or site tag for this specimen amounts to: HCoV-OC43 spike overlapping peptide pool stimulation. The receptors stem from a human donor who received a COVID-19 vaccine.

This chain links TRBV6-2 or TRBV6-3 with TRBJ2-7, with D tentatively TRBD1 or TRBD2 (5 bases each). Deletions cut 6 bases from V and 0 bases from J, with 15 bases between. The CDR3 runs to 15 residues. Germline assignment: CDR1 MNHEY and CDR2 SVGEGT. CDR3: CASSLTGASSYEQYF. The CDR3 DNA reads TGTGCCAGCAGCCTTACCGGGGCTAGCTCCTACGAGCAGTACTTC.

The genes are TRBV27 and TRBJ2-7, with 14 bases aligning to TRBD2. The CDR3 has 16 amino acids. Germline values: CDR1 MNHEY, CDR2 SMNVEV (reference sequence). The ends lost 4 bases at V and 5 bases at J; junction bases unmatched: 7. The CDR3 DNA reads TGTGCCAGCAGTTCCTACGGGACTAGCGGGAGAAACGAGCAGTACTTC. Translating gives CASSSYGTSGRNEQYF.

The chain couples TRBV29-1 to TRBJ1-2; 7 bases align to TRBD1. Germline-derived CDR1 and CDR2 are SQVTM and ANQGSEA. This CDR3 has 13 amino acids. J gave up 3 bases and V 8 bases, and 9 bases lay outside the gene matches. CDR3 residues: CSPARDRDYGYTF. As DNA, the CDR3 is TGCAGCCCTGCCCGGGACAGAGACTATGGCTACACCTTC. The full variable domain, completed using reference TRBV29-1 and TRBJ1-2, is SAVISQKPSRDICQRGTSLTIQCQVDSQVTMMFWYRQQPGQSLTLIATANQGSEATYESGFVIDKFPISRPNLTFSTLTVSNMSPEDSSIYLCSPARDRDYGYTFGSGTRLTVV.

This clone was observed a single time. The V gene is TRBV23-1, the J gene TRBJ2-7; perhaps TRBD2 as D (5 bases). TRBV23-1 is classed as an ORF, of uncertain function. This CDR3 has 13 residues. Trimming removed 7 bases at V and 3 bases at J, with 13 bases between. The CDR3 sequence is CASNLGRGYEQYF. The DNA for the CDR3 is TGCGCCAGCAATCTCGGTCGGGGCTACGAGCAGTACTTC.

The chain is built from TRBV11-2 and TRBJ2-3; 8 nucleotides match TRBD2. The V and J ends lost 0 bases and 0 bases, in that order; junction bases with no gene match: 5. This CDR3 comprises 17 residues. Germline CDR1 reads SGHAT; CDR2 reads FQNNGV. The CDR3 spells CASSLEPGGLSTDTQYF. The DNA of the CDR3 is TGTGCCAGCAGCTTAGAACCGGGGGGGCTCAGCACAGATACGCAGTATTTT.

The table lists this clone with a count of one. The J gene is TRBJ1-1, the V gene TRBV4-2, with TRBD1 matching 7 bases. The V and J ends lost 4 bases and 5 bases, in that order; junction bases with no gene match: 10. The CDR3 is 15 amino acids. Germline lookup yields CDR1 LGHNA and CDR2 YNFKEQ. The CDR3 protein is CASSLGGGLATEAFF. The CDR3 DNA follows: TGTGCCAGCAGCCTGGGAGGGGGCTTGGCGACTGAAGCTTTCTTT.

The chain couples TRBV5-1 to TRBJ1-1; D call uncertain. Germline V gene data show CDR1 as SGHRS and CDR2 as YFSETQ. The CDR3 sequence is 17 residues long. Trimming stripped 0 bases from V and 0 bases from J, with 15 bases between. The CDR3 here is CASSLGIGVQMNTEAFF. DNA of the CDR3: TGCGCCAGCAGCTTGGGAATCGGGGTCCAGATGAACACTGAAGCTTTCTTT. Using reference TRBV5-1 and TRBJ1-1 for the parts outside the CDR3, the full variable domain is KAGVTQTPRYLIKTRGQQVTLSCSPISGHRSVSWYQQTPGQGLQFLFEYFSETQRNKGNFPGRFSGRQFSNSRSEMNVSTLELGDSALYLCASSLGIGVQMNTEAFFGQGTRLTVV.

V is TRBV9 and J is TRBJ1-3; no firm D call. Germline CDR1 is SGDLS and CDR2 is YYNGEE. The CDR3 sequence is 11 residues long. Trimming shortened V by 4 bases and J by 7 bases, and 6 bases separated the two germline ends. The CDR3 spells CASSPGNTIYF. CDR3 DNA: TGTGCCAGCAGCCCCGGGAACACCATATATTTT.

This clone was detected only a few times. The rearrangement joins TRBV2 to TRBJ2-2; D not resolved. The CDR3 extends over 13 amino acids. The V gene lost 3 bases and the J gene lost 7 bases, with 9 bases spanning the gap. Germline V gene sequence: CDR1 SNHLY, CDR2 FYNNEI. Written as DNA, the CDR3 is TGTGCCAGCAGTGAGGCCGTCAGCGGGGAGCTGTTTTTT. This codes for CASSEAVSGELFF.

This rearrangement joins TRBV27 to TRBJ2-6, with 11 bases aligning to TRBD2. Germline V gene data show CDR1 as MNHEY and CDR2 as SMNVEV (reference sequence). With V trimmed by 5 bases and J by 2 bases, 5 bases remained unmatched. This CDR3 is 17 amino acids long. CDR3 loop: CASSGSSGGPGANVLTF. The CDR3 DNA sequence: TGTGCCAGCAGTGGCTCTAGCGGGGGGCCTGGGGCCAACGTCCTGACTTTC.

The rearrangement links TRBV10-1 to TRBJ1-1; 8 bases are shared with TRBD1. The CDR3 is 16 amino acids. Trimming cost V 6 bases and J 0 bases; bases outside gene matches: 9. Germline loops: CDR1 WNHNN, CDR2 SYGVQD (reference sequence). The CDR3 is CASRHPRGLMNTEAFF. CDR3 sequence (DNA): TGCGCCAGCAGACACCCCAGGGGGCTCATGAACACTGAAGCTTTCTTT.

This clone was seen just once. V gene TRBV7-8 combines with J gene TRBJ2-6, with unresolved D. The CDR3 is made up of 13 amino acids. V shed 4 bases and J shed 3 bases, with 4 bases lying between them. The germline V gene encodes CDR1 SGHVS and CDR2 FQNEAQ. In nucleotides, the CDR3 is TGTGCCAGCAGCTCAGGTGGGGCCAACGTCCTGACTTTC. Translating gives CASSSGGANVLTF.

The V and J genes are TRBV7-2 and TRBJ2-7, with D perhaps matching TRBD2 (5 bases). CDR1 is SGHTA, CDR2 FQGNSA, per germline. This CDR3 contains 13 residues. V gave up 5 bases and J gave up 2 bases, with 10 bases separating them. The CDR3 DNA reads as TGTGCCAGCAGCGTGACCGGGGCCTACGAGCAGTACTTC. Translation: CASSVTGAYEQYF. The full variable domain, in which reference TRBV7-2 and TRBJ2-7 provide the parts outside the CDR3, is GAGVSQSPSNKVTEKGKDVELRCDPISGHTALYWYRQSLGQGLEFLIYFQGNSAPDKSGLPSDRFSAERTGGSVSTLTIQRTQQEDSAVYLCASSVTGAYEQYFGPGTRLTVT.

This rearrangement joins TRBV6-5 to TRBJ2-1; 11 positions agree with TRBD2. Losses at the gene ends were 6 bases for V and 2 bases for J; bases not matched to a gene: 0. This CDR3 contains 14 residues. Germline V gene data show CDR1 as MNHEY and CDR2 as SVGAGI. CDR3 in DNA: TGTGCCAGCAGGGGACTAGCGGCCTACAATGAGCAGTTCTTC. This gives the protein CASRGLAAYNEQFF.